The source of this T cell receptor (beta chain) is a study of cytomegalovirus exposure and HLA in healthy donors. Study-wide results and caveats: The classifier reportedly diagnosed cytomegalovirus status with high specificity and sensitivity.

A note on this clone: The target antigen is unknown.

Measured with immunoSEQ multiplex PCR; TCRdb has only the in-frame clones, and not every one. The sample holds some 43,000 clones, roughly nine tenths seen once. V was clipped by 2 bases and J by 2 bases; unmatched bases: 4. CDR1 is SGHTA, CDR2 FQGNSA, per germline. This CDR3 contains 15 residues. The V gene is TRBV7-2, the J gene TRBJ2-5; 8 bases match TRBD2. What was sequenced was PBMCs. The TCR sequence derives from a man younger than 30 in good health and CMV-seronegative. CDR3 loop: CASSLLTSGQETQYF. CDR3 coding DNA: TGTGCCAGCAGCTTATTAACTAGCGGACAAGAGACCCAGTACTTC.